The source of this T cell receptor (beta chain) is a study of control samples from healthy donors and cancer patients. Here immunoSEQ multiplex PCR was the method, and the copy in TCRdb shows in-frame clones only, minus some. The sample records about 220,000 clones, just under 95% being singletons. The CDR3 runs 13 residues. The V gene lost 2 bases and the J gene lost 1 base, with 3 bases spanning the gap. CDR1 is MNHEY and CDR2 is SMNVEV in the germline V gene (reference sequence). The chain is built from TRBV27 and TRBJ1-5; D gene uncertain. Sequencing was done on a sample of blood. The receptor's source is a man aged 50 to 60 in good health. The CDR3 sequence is CASSLDSNQPQHF. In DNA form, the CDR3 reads TGTGCCAGCAGTTTAGACAGCAATCAGCCCCAGCATTTT.